This TCR beta chain was documented in a study of PD-L1 blockade in urothelial cancer. The data were produced by immunoSEQ multiplex PCR, yet TCRdb's version contains in-frame clones alone and is incomplete. The profile shows some 42,000 clones, 70% to 85% of them singletons. The J segment lost 6 bases and the V segment lost 0 bases, leaving 19 bases of the junction unmatched. Germline CDR1 is LNHDA and CDR2 is SQIVND (reference sequence). This CDR3 comprises 19 residues. This chain connects TRBV19 to TRBJ1-1; 7 bases fit TRBD1. This clonotype was sampled from a man aged 65-85 years with urothelial cancer. Sequencing was performed on PBMCs, taken around atezolizumab (anti-PD-L1) treatment. The CDR3 sequence: CASSIDHTTGSPPGAEAFF. The DNA of the CDR3 is TGTGCCAGTAGTATAGATCATACGACAGGGTCTCCCCCTGGGGCTGAAGCTTTCTTT.